This T cell receptor beta chain was captured in a study of blood T cell repertoires in COVID-19. Some clones are missing from TCRdb's copy, which holds only in-frame ones; the method was immunoSEQ multiplex PCR. The repertoire has about 400,000 clones, approximately 86% of them found once; the top ten carry about 7%. Seattle-derived patients entered the study during active infection and were followed longitudinally. To note about this clone: The sample carries other DNA sequences with the same CDR3.

Sequencing input: peripheral blood. The receptor was derived from a woman aged 60-75 years with COVID-19, enrolled during active disease.

The CDR3 sequence is CASSPGQGAYEQYF. CDR3 nucleotide sequence: TGTGCCAGTAGTCCGGGACAGGGGGCCTACGAGCAGTACTTC. This chain uses TRBV19 with TRBJ2-7; 11 bases agree with TRBD1. CDR3 length: 14 residues. The germline V gene has CDR1 LNHDA and CDR2 SQIVND (reference sequence). Germline trimming cut 5 bases from V and 2 bases from J; bases unmatched to any gene: 2. The full variable domain, its missing parts supplied by reference TRBV19 and TRBJ2-7, is DGGITQSPKYLFRKEGQNVTLSCEQNLNHDAMYWYRQDPGQGLRLIYYSQIVNDFQKGDIAEGYSVSREKKESFPLTVTSAQKNPTAFYLCASSPGQGAYEQYFGPGTRLTVT.